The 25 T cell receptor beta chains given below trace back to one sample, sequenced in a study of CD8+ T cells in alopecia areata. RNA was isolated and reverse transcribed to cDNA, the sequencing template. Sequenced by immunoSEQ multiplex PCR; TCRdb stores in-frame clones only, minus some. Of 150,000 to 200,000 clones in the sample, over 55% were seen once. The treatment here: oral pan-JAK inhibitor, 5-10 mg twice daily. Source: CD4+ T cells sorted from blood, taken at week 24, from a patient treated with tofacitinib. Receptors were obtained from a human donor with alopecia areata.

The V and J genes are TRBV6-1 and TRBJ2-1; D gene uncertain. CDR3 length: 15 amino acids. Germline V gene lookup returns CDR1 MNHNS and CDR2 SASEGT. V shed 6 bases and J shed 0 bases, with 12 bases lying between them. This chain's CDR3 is CASSQAGSSYNEQFF. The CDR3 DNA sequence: TGTGCCAGCAGCCAGGCCGGAAGCTCCTACAATGAGCAGTTCTTC.

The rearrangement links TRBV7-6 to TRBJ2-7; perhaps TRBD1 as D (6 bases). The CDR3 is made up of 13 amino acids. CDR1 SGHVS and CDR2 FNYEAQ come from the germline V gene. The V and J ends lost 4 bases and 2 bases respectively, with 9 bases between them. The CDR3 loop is CASSSRDTYEQYF. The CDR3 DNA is TGTGCCAGCAGCTCCCGGGACACCTACGAGCAGTACTTC.

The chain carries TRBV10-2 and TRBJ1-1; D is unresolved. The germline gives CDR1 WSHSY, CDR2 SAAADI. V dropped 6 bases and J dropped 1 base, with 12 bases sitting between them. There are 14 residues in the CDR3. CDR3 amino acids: CASRIASTNTEAFF. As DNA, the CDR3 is TGCGCCAGCAGAATAGCAAGCACGAACACTGAAGCTTTCTTT.

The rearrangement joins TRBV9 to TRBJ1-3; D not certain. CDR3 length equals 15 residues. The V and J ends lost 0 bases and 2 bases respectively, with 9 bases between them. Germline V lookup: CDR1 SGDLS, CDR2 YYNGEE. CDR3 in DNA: TGTGCCAGCAGCGTAGCTCTCACAGCTGGAAACACCATATATTTT. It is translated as CASSVALTAGNTIYF.

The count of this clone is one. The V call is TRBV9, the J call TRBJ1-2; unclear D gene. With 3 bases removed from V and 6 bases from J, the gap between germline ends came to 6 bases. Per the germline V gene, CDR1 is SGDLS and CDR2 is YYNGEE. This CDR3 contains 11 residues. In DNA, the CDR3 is TGTGCCAGCAGCGGCCCGGATGGCTACACCTTC. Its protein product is CASSGPDGYTF.

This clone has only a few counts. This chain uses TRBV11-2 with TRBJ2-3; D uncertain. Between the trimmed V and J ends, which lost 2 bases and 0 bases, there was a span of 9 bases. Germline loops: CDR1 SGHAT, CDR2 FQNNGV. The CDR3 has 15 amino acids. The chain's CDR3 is CASSLTRSSTDTQYF. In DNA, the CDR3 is TGTGCCAGCAGCTTAACTCGATCTAGCACAGATACGCAGTATTTT. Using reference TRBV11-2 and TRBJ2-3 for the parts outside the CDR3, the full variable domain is EAGVAQSPRYKIIEKRQSVAFWCNPISGHATLYWYQQILGQGPKLLIQFQNNGVVDDSQLPKDRFSAERLKGVDSTLKIQPAKLEDSAVYLCASSLTRSSTDTQYFGPGTRLTVL.

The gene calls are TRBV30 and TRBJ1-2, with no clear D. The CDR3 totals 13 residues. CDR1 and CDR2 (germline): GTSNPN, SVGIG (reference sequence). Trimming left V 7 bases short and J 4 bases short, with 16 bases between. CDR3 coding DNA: TGTGCCTTCACGATCGGGGAAGTCTATGGCTACACCTTC. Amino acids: CAFTIGEVYGYTF. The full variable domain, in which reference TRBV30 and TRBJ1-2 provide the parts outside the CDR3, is SQTIHQWPATLVQPVGSPLSLECTVEGTSNPNLYWYRQAAGRGLQLLFYSVGIGQISSEVPQNLSASRPQDRQFILSSKKLLLSDSGFYLCAFTIGEVYGYTFGSGTRLTVV.

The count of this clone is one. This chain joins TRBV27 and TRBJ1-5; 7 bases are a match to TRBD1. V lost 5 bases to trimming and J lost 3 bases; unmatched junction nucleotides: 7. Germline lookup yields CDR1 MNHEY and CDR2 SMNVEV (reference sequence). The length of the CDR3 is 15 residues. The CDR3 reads CASSPEDRNNQPQHF. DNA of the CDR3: TGTGCCAGCAGTCCTGAGGACAGGAACAATCAGCCCCAGCATTTT.

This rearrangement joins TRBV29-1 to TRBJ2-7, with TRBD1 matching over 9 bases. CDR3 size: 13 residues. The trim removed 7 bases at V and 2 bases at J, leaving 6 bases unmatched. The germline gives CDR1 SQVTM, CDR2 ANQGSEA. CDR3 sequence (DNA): TGCAGCGCACCCGGGACAGGGCCCTACGAGCAGTACTTC. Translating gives CSAPGTGPYEQYF.

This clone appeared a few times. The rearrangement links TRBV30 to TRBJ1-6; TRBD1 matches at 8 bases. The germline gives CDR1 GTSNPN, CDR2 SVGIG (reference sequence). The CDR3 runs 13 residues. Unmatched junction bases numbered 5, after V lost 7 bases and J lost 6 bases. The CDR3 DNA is TGTGCCTCCGGGACAGGTCTTAATTCACCCCTCCACTTT. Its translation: CASGTGLNSPLHF.

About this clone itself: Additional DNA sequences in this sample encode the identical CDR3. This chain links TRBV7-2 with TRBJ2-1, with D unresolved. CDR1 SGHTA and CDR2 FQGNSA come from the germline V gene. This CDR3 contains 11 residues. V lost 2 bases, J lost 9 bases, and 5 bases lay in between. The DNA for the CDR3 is TGTGCCAGCAGCTTATGGGGTGAGCAGTTCTTC. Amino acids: CASSLWGEQFF.

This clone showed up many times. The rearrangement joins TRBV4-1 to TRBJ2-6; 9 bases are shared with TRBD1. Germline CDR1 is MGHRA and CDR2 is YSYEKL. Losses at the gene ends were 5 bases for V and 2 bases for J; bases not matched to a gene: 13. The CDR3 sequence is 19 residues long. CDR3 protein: CASSVIGTGFSAGANVLTF. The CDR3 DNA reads TGCGCCAGCAGCGTTATCGGGACAGGGTTCTCCGCTGGGGCCAACGTCCTGACTTTC.

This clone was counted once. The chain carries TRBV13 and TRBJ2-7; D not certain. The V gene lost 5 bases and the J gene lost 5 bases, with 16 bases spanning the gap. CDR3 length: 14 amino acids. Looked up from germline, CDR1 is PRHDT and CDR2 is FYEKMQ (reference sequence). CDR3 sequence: CASSRAPGRHEQYF. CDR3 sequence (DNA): TGTGCCAGCAGCCGAGCCCCAGGTCGGCACGAGCAGTACTTC.

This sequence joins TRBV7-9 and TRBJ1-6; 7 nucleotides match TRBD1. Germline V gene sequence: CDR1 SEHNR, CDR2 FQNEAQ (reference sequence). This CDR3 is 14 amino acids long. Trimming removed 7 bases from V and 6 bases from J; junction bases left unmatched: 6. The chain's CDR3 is CASKQGNGNSPLHF. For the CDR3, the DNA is TGTGCCAGCAAACAGGGGAATGGTAATTCACCCCTCCACTTT.

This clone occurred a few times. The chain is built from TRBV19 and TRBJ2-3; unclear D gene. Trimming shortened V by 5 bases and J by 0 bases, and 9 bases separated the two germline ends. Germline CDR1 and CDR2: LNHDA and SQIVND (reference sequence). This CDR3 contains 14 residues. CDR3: CASSRRSSTDTQYF. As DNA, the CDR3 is TGTGCCAGTAGTCGCAGGTCTAGCACAGATACGCAGTATTTT.

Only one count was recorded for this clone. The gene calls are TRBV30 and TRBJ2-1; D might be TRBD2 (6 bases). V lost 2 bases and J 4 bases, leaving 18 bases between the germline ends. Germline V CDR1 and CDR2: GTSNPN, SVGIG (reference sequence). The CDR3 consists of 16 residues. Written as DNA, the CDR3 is TGTGCCTGGAGTCTGAATTCCGGGACTCGATACAATGAGCAGTTCTTC. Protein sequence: CAWSLNSGTRYNEQFF.

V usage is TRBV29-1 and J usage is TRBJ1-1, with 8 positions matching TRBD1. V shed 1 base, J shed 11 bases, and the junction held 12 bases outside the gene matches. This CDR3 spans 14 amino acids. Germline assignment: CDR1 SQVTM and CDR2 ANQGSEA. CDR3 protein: CSVEGGTGVVGAFF. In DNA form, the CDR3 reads TGCAGCGTTGAAGGCGGGACAGGTGTCGTGGGGGCTTTCTTT.

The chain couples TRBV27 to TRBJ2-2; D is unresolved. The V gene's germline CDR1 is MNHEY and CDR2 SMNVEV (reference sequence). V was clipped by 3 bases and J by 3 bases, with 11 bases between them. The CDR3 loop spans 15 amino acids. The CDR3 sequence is CASSLRQEYTGELFF. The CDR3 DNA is TGTGCCAGCAGTTTGCGGCAGGAGTACACCGGGGAGCTGTTTTTT.

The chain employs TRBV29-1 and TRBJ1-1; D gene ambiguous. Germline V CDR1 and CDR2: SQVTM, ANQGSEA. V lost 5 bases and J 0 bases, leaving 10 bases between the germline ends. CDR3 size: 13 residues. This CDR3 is CSVSGPMNTEAFF. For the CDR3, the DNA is TGCAGCGTTAGTGGTCCCATGAACACTGAAGCTTTCTTT.

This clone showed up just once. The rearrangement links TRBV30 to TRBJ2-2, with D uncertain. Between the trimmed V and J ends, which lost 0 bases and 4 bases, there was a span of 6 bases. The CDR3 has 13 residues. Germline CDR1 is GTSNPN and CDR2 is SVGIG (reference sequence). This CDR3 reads CAWSVLRTGELFF. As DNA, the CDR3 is TGTGCCTGGAGTGTACTCCGCACCGGGGAGCTGTTTTTT.

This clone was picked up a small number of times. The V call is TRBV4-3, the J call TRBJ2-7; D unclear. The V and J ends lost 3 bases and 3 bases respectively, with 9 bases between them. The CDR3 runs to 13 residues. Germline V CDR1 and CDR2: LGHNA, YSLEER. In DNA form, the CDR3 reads TGCGCCAGCAGCCACGAAAGGAACTACGAGCAGTACTTC. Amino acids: CASSHERNYEQYF.

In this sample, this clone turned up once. The CDR3, as DNA: TGTGCCTGGAGTACCCCAGACAGGGGGTTACTAAGGGGGACTGAAGCTTTCTTT. Protein: CAWSTPDRGLLRGTEAFF. This chain joins TRBV30 and TRBJ1-1; 9 nucleotides line up with TRBD1. Trimming cost V 2 bases and J 5 bases; bases outside gene matches: 18. The CDR3 contains 18 residues. The germline CDR1 and CDR2 sequences are GTSNPN and SVGIG (reference sequence). Full variable domain (rest looked up from reference TRBV30 and TRBJ1-1): SQTIHQWPATLVQPVGSPLSLECTVEGTSNPNLYWYRQAAGRGLQLLFYSVGIGQISSEVPQNLSASRPQDRQFILSSKKLLLSDSGFYLCAWSTPDRGLLRGTEAFFGQGTRLTVV.

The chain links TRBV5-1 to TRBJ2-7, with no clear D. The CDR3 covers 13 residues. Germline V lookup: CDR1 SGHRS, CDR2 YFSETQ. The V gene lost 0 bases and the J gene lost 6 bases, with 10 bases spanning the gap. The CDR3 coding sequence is TGCGCCAGCAGCTTGGCCGGCAGGTCCGAGCAGTACTTC. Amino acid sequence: CASSLAGRSEQYF.

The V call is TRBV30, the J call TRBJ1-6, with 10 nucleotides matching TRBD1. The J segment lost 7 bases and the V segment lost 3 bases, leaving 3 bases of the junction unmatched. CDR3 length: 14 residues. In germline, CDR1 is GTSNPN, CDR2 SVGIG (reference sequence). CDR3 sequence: CAWRGQGTNSPLHF. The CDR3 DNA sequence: TGTGCCTGGAGGGGACAGGGGACGAATTCACCCCTCCACTTT.

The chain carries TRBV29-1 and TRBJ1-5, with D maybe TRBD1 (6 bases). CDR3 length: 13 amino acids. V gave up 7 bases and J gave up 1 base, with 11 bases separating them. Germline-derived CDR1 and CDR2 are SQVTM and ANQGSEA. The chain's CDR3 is CSATTGSNQPQHF. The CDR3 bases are TGCAGCGCGACAACAGGGAGCAATCAGCCCCAGCATTTT. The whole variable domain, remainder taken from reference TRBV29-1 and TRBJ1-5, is SAVISQKPSRDICQRGTSLTIQCQVDSQVTMMFWYRQQPGQSLTLIATANQGSEATYESGFVIDKFPISRPNLTFSTLTVSNMSPEDSSIYLCSATTGSNQPQHFGDGTRLSIL.